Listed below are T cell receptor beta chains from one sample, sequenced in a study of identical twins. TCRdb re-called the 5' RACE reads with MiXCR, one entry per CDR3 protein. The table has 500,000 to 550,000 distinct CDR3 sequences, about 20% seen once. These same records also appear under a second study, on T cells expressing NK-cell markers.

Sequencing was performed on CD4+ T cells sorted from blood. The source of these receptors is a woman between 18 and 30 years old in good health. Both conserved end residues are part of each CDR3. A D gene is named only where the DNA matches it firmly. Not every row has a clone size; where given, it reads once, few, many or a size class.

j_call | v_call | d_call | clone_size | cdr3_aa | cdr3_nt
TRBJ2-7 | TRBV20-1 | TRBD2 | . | CSAPLVGGRAAYEQYF | TGCAGTGCTCCCCTGGTGGGCGGGAGGGCCGCCTACGAGCAGTACTTC
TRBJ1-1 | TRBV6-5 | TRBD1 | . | CASSYSRGQANTEAFF | TGTGCCAGCAGTTACTCGCGCGGACAGGCGAACACTGAAGCTTTCTTT
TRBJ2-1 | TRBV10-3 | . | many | CAISDGSYNEQFF | TGTGCCATCAGTGACGGTTCCTACAATGAGCAGTTCTTC
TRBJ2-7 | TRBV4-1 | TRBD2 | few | CASSQVSGRAGEQYF | TGCGCCAGCAGCCAGGTCAGCGGGAGGGCCGGGGAGCAGTACTTC
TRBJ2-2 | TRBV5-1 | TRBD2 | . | CASSEGLVTSGELFF | TGCGCCAGCAGCGAGGGACTAGTGACCTCCGGGGAGCTGTTTTTT
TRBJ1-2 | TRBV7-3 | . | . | CASSLTLEGDYTF | TGTGCCAGCAGCTTAACCTTAGAGGGTGACTACACCTTC
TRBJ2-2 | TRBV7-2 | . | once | CASHWRNTGELFF | TGTGCCAGCCACTGGAGGAACACCGGGGAGCTGTTTTTT
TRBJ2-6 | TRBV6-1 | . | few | CASRKNRNSGANVLTF | TGTGCCAGCAGGAAAAACAGAAACTCTGGGGCCAACGTCCTGACTTTC
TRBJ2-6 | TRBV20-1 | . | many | CSAVQGANVLTF | TGCAGTGCTGTACAGGGGGCCAACGTCCTGACTTTC
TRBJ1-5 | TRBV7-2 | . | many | CASSLKGNQPQHF | TGTGCCAGCAGCTTAAAGGGCAATCAGCCCCAGCATTTT